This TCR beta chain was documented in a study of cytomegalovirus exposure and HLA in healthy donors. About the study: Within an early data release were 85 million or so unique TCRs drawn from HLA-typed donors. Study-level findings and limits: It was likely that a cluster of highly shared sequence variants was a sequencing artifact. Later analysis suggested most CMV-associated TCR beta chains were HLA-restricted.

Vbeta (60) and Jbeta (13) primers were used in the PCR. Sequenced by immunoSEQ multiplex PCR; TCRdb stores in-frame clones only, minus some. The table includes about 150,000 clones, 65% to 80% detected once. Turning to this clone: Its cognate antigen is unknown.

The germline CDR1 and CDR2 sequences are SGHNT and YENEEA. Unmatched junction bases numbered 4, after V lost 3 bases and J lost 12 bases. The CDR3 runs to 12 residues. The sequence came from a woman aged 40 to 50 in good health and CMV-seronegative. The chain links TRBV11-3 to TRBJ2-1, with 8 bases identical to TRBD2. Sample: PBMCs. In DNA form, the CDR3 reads TGTGCCAGCAGCTTCGGTCGGGAGGGGCAGTTCTTC. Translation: CASSFGREGQFF.